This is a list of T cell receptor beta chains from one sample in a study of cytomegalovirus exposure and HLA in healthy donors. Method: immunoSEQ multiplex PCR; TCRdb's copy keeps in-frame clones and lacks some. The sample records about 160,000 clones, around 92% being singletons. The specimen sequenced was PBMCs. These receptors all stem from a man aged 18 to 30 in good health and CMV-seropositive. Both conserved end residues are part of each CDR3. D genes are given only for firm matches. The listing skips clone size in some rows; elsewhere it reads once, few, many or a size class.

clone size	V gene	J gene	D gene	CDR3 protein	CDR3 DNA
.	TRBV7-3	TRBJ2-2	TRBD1	CASSEQGRGGELFF	TGTGCCAGCAGCGAACAGGGGAGAGGCGGGGAGCTGTTTTTT
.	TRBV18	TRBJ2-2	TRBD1	CASSPPDRYTGELFF	TGTGCCAGCTCACCACCGGACAGGTACACCGGGGAGCTGTTTTTT
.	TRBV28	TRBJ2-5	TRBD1	CASSGGTGEETQYF	TGTGCCAGCAGTGGGGGTACAGGGGAAGAGACCCAGTACTTC
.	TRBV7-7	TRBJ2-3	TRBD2	CASSHTSGRGDTQYF	TGTGCTAGCAGCCACACTAGCGGGAGAGGAGATACGCAGTATTTT
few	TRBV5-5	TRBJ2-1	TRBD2	CASSPRFGAGGDNEQFF	TGTGCCAGCAGCCCCCGCTTTGGGGCGGGAGGAGACAATGAGCAGTTCTTC
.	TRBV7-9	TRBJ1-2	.	CASSSEKVYGYTF	TGTGCCAGCAGCTCCGAGAAAGTCTATGGCTACACCTTC
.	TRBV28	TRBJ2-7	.	CASSFLSGVGEQYF	TGTGCCAGCAGTTTCTTGTCGGGAGTGGGGGAGCAGTACTTC
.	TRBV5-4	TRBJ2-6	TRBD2	CASRPTSGTSGANVLTF	TGTGCCAGCAGACCGACTAGCGGGACCTCTGGGGCCAACGTCCTGACTTTC
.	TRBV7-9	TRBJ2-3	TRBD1	CASSFEGAASGTQYF	TGTGCCAGCAGCTTTGAGGGGGCGGCCTCGGGTACGCAGTATTTT
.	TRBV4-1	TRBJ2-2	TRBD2	CASSLSGINTGELFF	TGCGCCAGCAGCCTTAGCGGGATCAACACCGGGGAGCTGTTTTTT
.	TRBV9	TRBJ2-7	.	CASSVAPTRDYEQYF	TGTGCCAGCAGCGTAGCCCCCACGCGGGACTACGAGCAGTACTTC
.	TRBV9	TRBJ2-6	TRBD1	CASSATPTGTGGAGANVLTF	TGTGCCAGCAGCGCGACCCCAACCGGGACAGGGGGCGCTGGGGCCAACGTCCTGACTTTC
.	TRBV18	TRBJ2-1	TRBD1	CASSPGTGATGEQFF	TGTGCCAGCTCGCCCGGGACAGGGGCCACCGGTGAGCAGTTCTTC
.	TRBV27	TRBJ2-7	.	CASSFRRLNEQYF	TGTGCCAGCAGTTTTCGGAGGTTAAACGAGCAGTACTTC
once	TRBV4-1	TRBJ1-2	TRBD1	CASSLGQGVDYTF	TGCGCCAGCAGCCTCGGACAGGGGGTCGACTACACCTTC
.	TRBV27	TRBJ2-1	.	CASSFPGSYNEQFF	TGTGCCAGCAGTTTCCCCGGCTCCTACAATGAGCAGTTCTTC
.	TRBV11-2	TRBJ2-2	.	CASSPRLNTGELFF	TGTGCCAGCAGCCCACGACTTAATACCGGGGAGCTGTTTTTT
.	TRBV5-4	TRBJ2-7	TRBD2	CASSLDILAGNEQYF	TGTGCCAGCAGCTTGGATATACTAGCGGGAAACGAGCAGTACTTC
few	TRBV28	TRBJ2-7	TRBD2	CASSETSKGEQYF	TGTGCCAGCAGTGAGACTAGCAAGGGCGAGCAGTACTTC
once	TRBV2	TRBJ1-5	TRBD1	CASSLQGRSDQPQHF	TGTGCCAGCAGTTTACAGGGGAGGTCGGATCAGCCCCAGCATTTT
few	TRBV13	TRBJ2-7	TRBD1	CASSLGTGIEQYF	TGTGCCAGCAGCCTCGGGACAGGGATCGAGCAGTACTTC
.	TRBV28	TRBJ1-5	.	CASSYGSNQPQHF	TGTGCCAGCAGTTATGGCAGCAATCAGCCCCAGCATTTT
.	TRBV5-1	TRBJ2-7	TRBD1	CASRPEPGQVYEQYF	TGCGCCAGCAGGCCGGAGCCGGGACAGGTCTACGAGCAGTACTTC
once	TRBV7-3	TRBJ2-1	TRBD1	CASSLFATGGSNEQFF	TGTGCCAGCAGCTTATTCGCGACAGGGGGGTCCAATGAGCAGTTCTTC
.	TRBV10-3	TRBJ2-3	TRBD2	CAISESLGEGSDTQYF	TGTGCCATCAGTGAGTCCCTGGGGGAGGGCTCAGATACGCAGTATTTT
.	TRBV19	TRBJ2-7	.	CASRDSQNAYEQYF	TGTGCCAGTAGGGACAGCCAGAATGCCTACGAGCAGTACTTC
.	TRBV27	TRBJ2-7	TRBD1	CASSLFRGGQPSSYEQYF	TGTGCCAGCAGTTTATTTCGTGGGGGACAGCCAAGCTCCTACGAGCAGTACTTC
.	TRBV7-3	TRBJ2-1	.	CASSFGLGDEQFF	TGTGCCAGCAGCTTTGGCCTAGGGGATGAGCAGTTCTTC
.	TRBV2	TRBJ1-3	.	CASMASGNTIYF	TGTGCCAGCATGGCCTCTGGAAACACCATATATTTT
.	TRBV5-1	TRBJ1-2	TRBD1	CASSSGTGDYGYTF	TGCGCCAGCAGCTCCGGGACAGGGGACTATGGCTACACCTTC
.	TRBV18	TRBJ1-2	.	CASSPGGKANYGYTF	TGTGCCAGCTCACCAGGGGGGAAAGCTAACTATGGCTACACCTTC
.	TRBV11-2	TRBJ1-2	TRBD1	CASTPGGGHYGYTF	TGTGCCAGCACTCCGGGAGGGGGCCACTATGGCTACACCTTC
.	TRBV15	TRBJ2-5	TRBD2	CATSSELATRETQYF	TGTGCCACCAGCAGTGAACTAGCGACTAGAGAGACCCAGTACTTC
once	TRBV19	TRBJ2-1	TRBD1	CASSRGQGDNEQFF	TGTGCCAGTAGTCGTGGACAGGGAGACAATGAGCAGTTCTTC
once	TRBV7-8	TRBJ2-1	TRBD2	CASSLLIFGLAGANEQFF	TGTGCCAGCAGCTTACTCATCTTCGGGCTAGCGGGAGCAAATGAGCAGTTCTTC
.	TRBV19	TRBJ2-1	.	CASGRADEQFF	TGTGCCAGTGGCAGGGCTGATGAGCAGTTCTTC
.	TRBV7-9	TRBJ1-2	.	CASSPDGNYGYTF	TGTGCCAGCAGCCCCGACGGGAACTATGGCTACACCTTC
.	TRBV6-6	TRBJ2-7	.	CASSLLGGYEQYF	TGTGCCAGCAGCTTACTCGGGGGTTACGAGCAGTACTTC
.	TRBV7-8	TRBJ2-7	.	CASSTYRVKRAYEQYF	TGTGCCAGCAGCACTTACAGGGTAAAGAGAGCCTACGAGCAGTACTTC
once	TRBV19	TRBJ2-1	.	CASSIGGRAGPHNEQFF	TGTGCCAGTAGTATAGGGGGCCGGGCGGGGCCCCACAATGAGCAGTTCTTC
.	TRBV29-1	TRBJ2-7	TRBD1	CSVRNDRGSSYEQYF	TGCAGCGTTCGGAACGACAGGGGGAGCTCCTACGAGCAGTACTTC
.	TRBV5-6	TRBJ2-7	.	CASSVQTYEQYF	TGTGCCAGCAGCGTCCAGACCTACGAGCAGTACTTC
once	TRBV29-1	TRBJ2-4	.	CSVEVRTENIQYF	TGCAGCGTGGAAGTTCGGACAGAAAACATTCAGTACTTC
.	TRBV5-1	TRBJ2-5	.	CASSLAVRTGETQYF	TGCGCCAGCAGCTTGGCGGTTCGTACGGGGGAGACCCAGTACTTC
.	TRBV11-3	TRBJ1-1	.	CASSSGQSRTEAFF	TGTGCCAGCAGCAGCGGACAGTCACGCACTGAAGCTTTCTTT
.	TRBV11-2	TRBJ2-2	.	CASSIIQVSGELFF	TGTGCCAGCAGCATTATACAGGTCTCCGGGGAGCTGTTTTTT
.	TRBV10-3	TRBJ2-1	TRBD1	CAISDLRQGYNEQFF	TGTGCCATCAGTGACCTCCGACAGGGGTACAATGAGCAGTTCTTC
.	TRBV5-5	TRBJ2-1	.	CASSLKVRVNNEQFF	TGTGCCAGCAGCTTGAAAGTACGGGTCAACAATGAGCAGTTCTTC
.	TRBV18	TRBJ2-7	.	CASSPAGRYEQYF	TGTGCCAGCTCACCTGCGGGGCGCTACGAGCAGTACTTC
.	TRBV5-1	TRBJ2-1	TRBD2	CASSLEGGPRFGEQFF	TGCGCCAGCAGCTTGGAGGGAGGGCCACGGTTTGGTGAGCAGTTCTTC
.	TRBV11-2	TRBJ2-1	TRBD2	CASSLGGIAGVYNEQFF	TGTGCCAGCAGCTTAGGGGGAATAGCGGGAGTGTACAATGAGCAGTTCTTC
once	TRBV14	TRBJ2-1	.	CASSPETENEQFF	TGTGCCAGCAGCCCGGAGACAGAGAATGAGCAGTTCTTC
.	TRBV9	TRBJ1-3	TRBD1	CASSETHRGWGNTIYF	TGTGCCAGCAGCGAGACCCACAGGGGGTGGGGAAACACCATATATTTT
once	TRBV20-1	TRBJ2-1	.	CSARRVNEQFF	TGCAGTGCTCGGAGGGTCAATGAGCAGTTCTTC
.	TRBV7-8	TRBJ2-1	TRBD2	CASSTLAGSSYNEQFF	TGTGCCAGCAGCACCTTAGCGGGTAGCTCCTACAATGAGCAGTTCTTC